These 14 T cell receptor beta chains share one sample of origin, sequenced in a study of technical replicates of blood from a handful of donors. Repertoires were generated with immunoSEQ multiplex PCR, while TCRdb's copy carries only in-frame clones and drops some. The table records about 90,000 clones, about 93% of them present only once. The material sequenced was T cells isolated from PBMCs. The receptors derive from a human donor in good health.

The CDR3 loop is CASRGANTGELFF. CDR3 in DNA: TGTGCCAGCCGGGGGGCAAACACCGGGGAGCTGTTTTTT. This chain connects TRBV11-3 to TRBJ2-2, with D maybe TRBD2 (7 bases). The germline gives CDR1 SGHNT, CDR2 YENEEA. CDR3 size: 13 residues. Trimming took off 8 bases at V and 2 bases at J, with 9 bases between the two ends. Full variable domain (rest looked up from reference TRBV11-3 and TRBJ2-2): EAGVVQSPRYKIIEKKQPVAFWCNPISGHNTLYWYLQNLGQGPELLIRYENEEAVDDSQLPKDRFSAERLKGVDSTLKIQPAELGDSAVYLCASRGANTGELFFGEGSRLTVL.

This chain uses TRBV16 with TRBJ2-7, with 9 positions matching TRBD2. Germline CDR1 reads KGHSY; CDR2 reads FQNENV. V dropped 4 bases and J dropped 3; count of bases not matched to a gene: 10. This CDR3 contains 16 residues. For the CDR3, the DNA is TGTGCCAGCAGCCGGAGCCTAGCGGGAAAAATCTACGAGCAGTACTTC. Amino acids: CASSRSLAGKIYEQYF.

The chain links TRBV18 to TRBJ2-7; 7 bases align to TRBD2. After removal of 1 base from V and 3 bases from J, the junction contained 3 bases not matched to a gene. Germline-derived CDR1 and CDR2 are KGHSH and LQKENI. This CDR3 spans 14 amino acids. The DNA of the CDR3 is TGTGCCAGCTCACCACTGGGACTACTCTACGAGCAGTACTTC. Protein sequence: CASSPLGLLYEQYF.

The chain recombines TRBV5-4 with TRBJ2-7; 16 bases match TRBD2. Germline trimming cut 4 bases from V and 2 bases from J; bases unmatched to any gene: 6. The CDR3 extends over 17 amino acids. Germline CDR1 reads SGHNT; CDR2 reads YYREEE (reference sequence). CDR3: CASSEGLAGGPTYEQYF. For the CDR3, the DNA is TGTGCCAGCAGCGAGGGACTAGCGGGAGGGCCGACCTACGAGCAGTACTTC.

The gene calls are TRBV5-4 and TRBJ2-1; D ambiguous. Germline V gene lookup returns CDR1 SGHNT and CDR2 YYREEE (reference sequence). The CDR3 consists of 13 residues. Trimming stripped 4 bases from V and 2 bases from J, with 7 bases between. The CDR3 spells CASSPRAYNEQFF. In nucleotides, the CDR3 is TGTGCCAGCAGCCCGCGTGCCTACAATGAGCAGTTCTTC.

The rearrangement uses TRBV4-1 and TRBJ2-3, with TRBD1 identical over 9 bases. The CDR3 has 18 residues. V lost 4 bases and J lost 6; bases outside the gene matches: 17. In germline, CDR1 is MGHRA, CDR2 YSYEKL. CDR3 sequence (DNA): TGCGCCAGCAGCCTCTCAACCCCGGGACAGGGATTTTTTGATACGCAGTATTTT. Translating gives CASSLSTPGQGFFDTQYF.

This clone appeared a single time. The chain recombines TRBV2 with TRBJ1-3; TRBD1 aligns across 7 bases. J gave up 0 bases and V 6 bases, and 5 bases lay outside the gene matches. Germline CDR1 is SNHLY and CDR2 is FYNNEI. The CDR3 spans 15 residues. CDR3 sequence (DNA): TGTGCCAGCAGGACAGGGATTTTCTCTGGAAACACCATATATTTT. The encoded protein is CASRTGIFSGNTIYF.

V usage is TRBV6-1 and J usage is TRBJ2-1; D might be TRBD2 (5 bases). Trimming shortened V by 4 bases and J by 0 bases, and 16 bases separated the two germline ends. Per the germline V gene, CDR1 is MNHNS and CDR2 is SASEGT. The CDR3 extends over 17 amino acids. CDR3 in DNA: TGTGCCAGCAGTGGCTTCGAGGGTAGGAGCTCCTACAATGAGCAGTTCTTC. Its protein is CASSGFEGRSSYNEQFF.

V usage is TRBV5-4 and J usage is TRBJ2-3, with a possible D match to TRBD2 (6 bases). The CDR3 runs 16 residues. Trimming removed 3 bases from V and 2 bases from J, with 16 bases in between. Germline CDR1 reads SGHNT; CDR2 reads YYREEE (reference sequence). The DNA of the CDR3 is TGTGCCAGCAGCTCCCTGGGGGTAGCGGCCACAGATACGCAGTATTTT. This gives the protein CASSSLGVAATDTQYF.

This chain links TRBV6-5 with TRBJ1-3, with D possibly being TRBD1 (6 bases). The CDR3 has 16 amino acids. Germline V CDR1 and CDR2: MNHEY, SVGAGI. The V end lost 4 bases, the J end lost 0 bases, and 13 bases lay between the germline ends. This chain's CDR3 is CASSSSTGVSGNTIYF. Here the CDR3 DNA reads TGTGCCAGCAGTTCGTCGACAGGCGTCTCTGGAAACACCATATATTTT.

This rearrangement joins TRBV10-3 to TRBJ1-4; the match to TRBD1 covers 8 bases. The trim removed 3 bases at V and 8 bases at J, leaving 14 bases unmatched. This CDR3 contains 17 residues. Germline CDR1 and CDR2: ENHRY and SYGVKD. The CDR3 sequence is CAISESGTGPEGEKLFF. CDR3 nucleotides: TGTGCCATCAGTGAATCCGGGACAGGCCCTGAGGGGGAAAAACTGTTTTTT.

The chain has TRBV29-1 and TRBJ1-6; no definite D call. Germline CDR1 is SQVTM and CDR2 is ANQGSEA. With 5 bases removed from V and 10 bases from J, the gap between germline ends came to 12 bases. This CDR3 has 12 amino acids. CDR3 nucleotide sequence: TGCAGCGTTCGAGAGGGCGAGTCACCCCTCCACTTT. As protein: CSVREGESPLHF.

This clone was seen only a few times. The rearrangement joins TRBV30 to TRBJ2-5; D ambiguous. The germline V and J ends were trimmed by 2 bases and 0 bases, with 4 bases remaining between them. Germline loops: CDR1 GTSNPN, CDR2 SVGIG (reference sequence). The CDR3 is 12 amino acids. The CDR3 reads CAWSSNQETQYF. The CDR3 coding sequence is TGTGCCTGGAGTAGCAACCAAGAGACCCAGTACTTC.

This clone is a singleton in its sample. V usage is TRBV10-3 and J usage is TRBJ2-7; 8 nucleotides agree with TRBD2. Germline assignment: CDR1 ENHRY and CDR2 SYGVKD. This CDR3 is 14 amino acids long. V trimming: 10 bases; J trimming: 6 bases; junction bases outside the gene matches: 14. CDR3: CATQPPPGGTEQYF. Written as DNA, the CDR3 is TGTGCCACTCAACCCCCGCCGGGAGGGACCGAGCAGTACTTC.